The rows below give T cell receptor beta chains drawn from one sample of a study of blood T cell repertoires in COVID-19. This table comes from immunoSEQ multiplex PCR, and its TCRdb copy is limited to in-frame clones, with some not included. The data show over 250,000 clones, with about 88% seen just once and approximately 1.5% held by the top ten. The sample was peripheral blood. All receptors come from a human donor with COVID-19, enrolled during active disease. The donor label of this sample is uncertain. Both conserved end residues are part of each CDR3. A D gene is named only where the DNA matches it firmly. Rows may omit the clone size; those that give it use once, few, many or a size class.

-,TRBD2,TRBV13,TRBJ2-3,TGTGCCAGCAGCTTAGGCGGACTAGCGGGAGTCAGGGATACGCAGTATTTT,CASSLGGLAGVRDTQYF
-,TRBD1,TRBV28,TRBJ2-5,TGTGCCAGCAGTTCGAATGACAGGGCTCTACAAGAGACCCAGTACTTC,CASSSNDRALQETQYF
-,-,TRBV3-1/TRBV3-2,TRBJ2-1,TGTGCCAGCAGTACAGGACCAAGTGAGCAGTTCTTC,CASSTGPSEQFF
-,TRBD1,TRBV5-6,TRBJ1-4,TGTGCCAGCAGCTTGGGGGACAGCTTTGAAAAACTGTTTTTT,CASSLGDSFEKLFF
-,-,TRBV15,TRBJ1-1,TGTGCCACCAGCAGAGGAGGGACGGAGGGAATGAACACTGAAGCTTTCTTT,CATSRGGTEGMNTEAFF
-,-,TRBV5-8,TRBJ1-2,TGTGCCAGCAGCTTGGGGTATCAGGCAGTTAGGCACTATGGCTACACCTTC,CASSLGYQAVRHYGYTF
-,-,TRBV2,TRBJ1-3,TGTGCCAGCAGTACTGGAGGCCGAAACACCATATATTTT,CASSTGGRNTIYF
few,TRBD1,TRBV10-3,TRBJ1-1,TGTGCCATCAGTGAGTTTGGACAGGGACAGAACACTGAAGCTTTCTTT,CAISEFGQGQNTEAFF
-,TRBD2,TRBV5-1,TRBJ2-1,TGCGCCAGCAGCCCCGGCTCGGGCGGGAGGATATCGAATGAGCAGTTCTTC,CASSPGSGGRISNEQFF
-,-,TRBV6-4,TRBJ2-2,TGTGCCAGCCGCCCAGGGTCCGGGGAGCTGTTTTTT,CASRPGSGELFF
-,TRBD1,TRBV7-6,TRBJ1-3,TGTGCCAGCAGCTTAGTCGCAGGGGGCCTGTCTGGAAACACCATATATTTT,CASSLVAGGLSGNTIYF
-,TRBD2,TRBV19,TRBJ2-7,TGTGCCAGTAGTACGCAGGGCAGCGGGAGAGGCGAGCAGTACTTC,CASSTQGSGRGEQYF
-,-,TRBV7-8,TRBJ2-5,TGTGCCAGCAGCTTAGGGATAGCGGCCCTCCAAGAGACCCAGTACTTC,CASSLGIAALQETQYF
-,-,TRBV9,TRBJ1-3,TGTGCCAGCAGCGTAGAGGTGTCAGGGCAGAGCTCTGGAAACACCATATATTTT,CASSVEVSGQSSGNTIYF
-,TRBD2,TRBV6-5,TRBJ2-7,TGTGCCAGCAGCCCCCCCCTAGCGGGAGTTTACGAGCAGTACTTC,CASSPPLAGVYEQYF
-,TRBD1,TRBV28,TRBJ1-2,TGTGCCAGCAGCCTTATCCCCGGGACAGGGCTCTCCTATGGCTACACCTTC,CASSLIPGTGLSYGYTF
-,-,TRBV10-3,TRBJ1-4,TGTGCCATCAGTGGAGAGTTAGATGAAAAACTGTTTTTT,CAISGELDEKLFF
-,-,TRBV4-1,TRBJ2-5,TGCGCCAGCAGCCAAGAGTGGGGTACCAAGGGGGAGACCCAGTACTTC,CASSQEWGTKGETQYF
-,TRBD1,TRBV5-1,TRBJ1-6,TGCGCCAGCAGCCCGGGCGTAGGGGGCGATTCACCCCTCCACTTT,CASSPGVGGDSPLHF
-,TRBD2,TRBV7-2,TRBJ2-7,TGTGCCAGCAGCTTAGCGCGTCTAGCGGGCGAGCAGTACTTC,CASSLARLAGEQYF
-,TRBD1,TRBV5-1,TRBJ1-1,TGCGCCAGCAGCTCCACAGGACAGGGAAGGTTAACTTTCTTT,CASSSTGQGRLTFF
-,TRBD2,TRBV19,TRBJ2-1,TGTGCCAGTAGTATCGGTAGCGGGTCTTACAATGAGCAGTTCTTC,CASSIGSGSYNEQFF
-,TRBD1,TRBV5-1,TRBJ2-1,TGCGCCAGCACCATCCGACAGGGGAACGATGAGCAGTTCTTC,CASTIRQGNDEQFF
once,TRBD1,TRBV6-5,TRBJ2-5,TGTGCCAGCACGGACAGGGTGAGGACCCAGTACTTC,CASTDRVRTQYF
-,-,TRBV5-1,TRBJ2-7,TGCGCCAGCAGCTTGGCCCCCGGGATATCCTACGAGCAGTACTTC,CASSLAPGISYEQYF
-,-,TRBV3-1/TRBV3-2,TRBJ2-7,TGTGCCAGCAGAGACGGGGGCTACGAGCAGTACTTC,CASRDGGYEQYF
-,TRBD1,TRBV19,TRBJ2-6,TGTGCCAGTAGTATAGGGCAGGGGGCGGACGGGGCCAACGTCCTGACTTTC,CASSIGQGADGANVLTF
-,-,TRBV7-2,TRBJ2-1,TGTGCCAGCAGCTTTACCGGGGACAATGAGCAGTTCTTC,CASSFTGDNEQFF
-,-,TRBV7-2,TRBJ2-7,TGTGCCAGCAGCTTAGACGGGGGGCTGGCCGACGAGCAGTACTTC,CASSLDGGLADEQYF
-,-,TRBV5-1,TRBJ2-6,TGCGCCAGCAGCGTTGGACTCGTCGCTGGGGCCAACGTCCTGACTTTC,CASSVGLVAGANVLTF
-,-,TRBV7-4,TRBJ1-3,TGTGCCAGCAGTCTCCCCCAGCTAAGGGGGTTCTCTGGAAACACCATATATTTT,CASSLPQLRGFSGNTIYF
-,-,TRBV28,TRBJ1-1,TGTGCCAGCGGCCTACAGGGTGAAGCTTTCTTT,CASGLQGEAFF
-,TRBD2,TRBV20-1,TRBJ2-3,TGCAGTGCTAGTTCGGGACTAGCGGGAGGGGATACGCAGTATTTT,CSASSGLAGGDTQYF
-,TRBD1,TRBV6-6,TRBJ2-3,TGTGCCAGCAGTTACGGCGGACAGGGCGAGGGGAATACGCAGTATTTT,CASSYGGQGEGNTQYF
-,TRBD2,TRBV11-3,TRBJ2-7,TGTGCCAGCAGCTTAGTTAGCGGGAAAAACTACGAGCAGTACTTC,CASSLVSGKNYEQYF
-,TRBD1,TRBV27,TRBJ2-6,TGTGCCAGCAGTTTAACATGGGACAGGGGCAACGTCCTGACTTTC,CASSLTWDRGNVLTF
-,TRBD1,TRBV3-1/TRBV3-2,TRBJ2-3,TGTGCCAGCAGCACTCCCCGAGACAGGGGAGATACGCAGTATTTT,CASSTPRDRGDTQYF
-,TRBD1,TRBV5-6,TRBJ1-1,TGTGCCAGCAGCCTTGAACAGGGGTTGGCTGAAGCTTTCTTT,CASSLEQGLAEAFF
-,TRBD1,TRBV5-6,TRBJ1-2,TGTGCCAGCAGCTTCCGAGGGGGCCACTATGGCTACACCTTC,CASSFRGGHYGYTF
-,TRBD2,TRBV11-2,TRBJ2-1,TGTGCCAGCAGCTTAGCGCTAGCGGGGTACAATGAGCAGTTCTTC,CASSLALAGYNEQFF
few,TRBD1,TRBV29-1,TRBJ2-4,TGCAGCGTTGTATCAGGGGGATCCCGAAACAAAAACATTCAGTACTTC,CSVVSGGSRNKNIQYF
-,-,TRBV4-3,TRBJ2-6,TGCGCCAGCAGCTACAGTAACTCTGGGGCCAACGTCCTGACTTTC,CASSYSNSGANVLTF
-,-,TRBV9,TRBJ2-3,TGTGCCAGCAGCGTAGGCCCCTGGCCAACGCAGGATACGCAGTATTTT,CASSVGPWPTQDTQYF
-,TRBD2,TRBV6-6,TRBJ2-7,TGTGCCAGCAGTCCCCGCGGGGGAGCGGAACAGAGTAGCTCCTACGAGCAGTACTTC,CASSPRGGAEQSSSYEQYF
-,-,TRBV4-3,TRBJ1-4,TGCGCCAGCAGCCAAAATTACAGGGAGGGGGAAAAACTGTTTTTT,CASSQNYREGEKLFF
few,TRBD2,TRBV30,TRBJ2-1,TGTGCCTGCGCCGGGACTAGCGACTACAATGAGCAGTTCTTC,CACAGTSDYNEQFF
few,TRBD2,TRBV19,TRBJ2-3,TGTGCCAGTAGTATAGCGGGAGGGAGCACAGATACGCAGTATTTT,CASSIAGGSTDTQYF
-,-,TRBV27,TRBJ1-4,TGTGCCAGCAGTCCGCCAGGCACCGGAGGAGTGAAACTGTTTTTT,CASSPPGTGGVKLFF
-,TRBD1,TRBV3-1/TRBV3-2,TRBJ2-1,TGTGCCAGCAGCCAAGCGGACAGGGAGCAGTTCTTC,CASSQADREQFF
-,-,TRBV11-1,TRBJ1-1,TGTGCCAGCAGCTTACGGTGGCAGGTTCGTGAAGCTTTCTTT,CASSLRWQVREAFF
once,TRBD2,TRBV7-7,TRBJ2-3,TGTGCTAGCAGGGACACGGGTTGGGCTAGCGGGAGGGCTGGGACAGATACGCAGTATTTT,CASRDTGWASGRAGTDTQYF
-,TRBD1,TRBV19,TRBJ1-1,TGTGCCAGTAGTCCCAGGCCGGGACAGGGAGTCACTGAAGCTTTCTTT,CASSPRPGQGVTEAFF
-,-,TRBV28,TRBJ2-7,TGTGCCAGCAGTCCTTCTGTTCGTGAGCAGTACTTC,CASSPSVREQYF
-,-,TRBV9,TRBJ1-3,TGTGCCAGCAGCGTAAGCGTCCTACGGGGAAACACCATATATTTT,CASSVSVLRGNTIYF
-,-,TRBV9,TRBJ2-1,TGTGCCAGCAGCGTAGGGGGAGCAAGGGTGAGTGAAGATGAGCAGTTCTTC,CASSVGGARVSEDEQFF